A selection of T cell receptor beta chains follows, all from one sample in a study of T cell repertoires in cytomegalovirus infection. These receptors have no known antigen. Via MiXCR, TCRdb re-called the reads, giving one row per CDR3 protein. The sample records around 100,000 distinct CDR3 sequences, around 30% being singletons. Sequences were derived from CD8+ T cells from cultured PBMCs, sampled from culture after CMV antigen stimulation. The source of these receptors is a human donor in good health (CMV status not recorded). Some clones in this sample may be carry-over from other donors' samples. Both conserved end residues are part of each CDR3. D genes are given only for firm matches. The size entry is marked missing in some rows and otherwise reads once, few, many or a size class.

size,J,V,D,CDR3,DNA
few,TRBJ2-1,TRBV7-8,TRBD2,CASSTIQSQLAAPYNEQFF,TGTGCCAGCAGCACCATCCAGAGTCAACTAGCGGCACCCTACAATGAGCAGTTCTTC
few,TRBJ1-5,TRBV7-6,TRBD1,CASSTPATGDQPQHF,TGTGCCAGCAGCACCCCGGCGACAGGGGATCAGCCCCAGCATTTT
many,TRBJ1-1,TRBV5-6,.,CASSLVSSEAFF,TGTGCCAGCAGCTTGGTAAGTTCTGAAGCTTTCTTT
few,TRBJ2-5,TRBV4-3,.,CASSQEPSIASVAQTQYF,TGCGCCAGCAGCCAAGAACCATCAATTGCGAGCGTGGCACAGACCCAGTACTTC
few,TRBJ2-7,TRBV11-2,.,CASAMPIGGQAGYEQYF,TGTGCCAGCGCGATGCCTATCGGGGGGCAGGCGGGCTACGAGCAGTACTTC
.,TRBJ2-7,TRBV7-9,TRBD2,CASIQTGTSEGHEQYF,TGTGCCAGCATTCAAACCGGGACTAGCGAAGGCCACGAGCAGTACTTC
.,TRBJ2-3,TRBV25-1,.,CASSDPGSWSTDTQYF,TGTGCCAGCAGTGATCCAGGGTCATGGTCGACAGATACGCAGTATTTT
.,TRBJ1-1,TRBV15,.,CATSRLGLGSEAFF,TGTGCCACCAGCAGATTGGGCCTGGGGTCTGAAGCTTTCTTT
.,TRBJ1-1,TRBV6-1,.,CASGREGEAFF,TGTGCCAGCGGACGGGAGGGGGAAGCTTTCTTT
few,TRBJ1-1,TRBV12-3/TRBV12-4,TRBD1,CASSDRANTEAFF,TGTGCCAGCAGCGACAGGGCGAACACTGAAGCTTTCTTT
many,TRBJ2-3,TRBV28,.,CASSLEFTGTPEEDTQYF,TGTGCCAGCAGTTTAGAATTCACAGGGACTCCCGAGGAGGATACGCAGTATTTT
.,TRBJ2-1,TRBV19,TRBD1,CASSNRDRGPEGEQFF,TGTGCCAGTAGCAACCGGGACAGGGGGCCGGAAGGTGAGCAGTTCTTC
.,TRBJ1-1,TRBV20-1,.,CSPSSKPTAMNTEAFF,TGCAGTCCAAGTTCGAAACCGACAGCCATGAACACTGAAGCTTTCTTT
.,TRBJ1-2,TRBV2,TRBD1,CASSEPSPGQALPNYGYTF,TGTGCCAGCAGTGAACCGTCCCCGGGACAGGCATTGCCTAACTATGGCTACACCTTC
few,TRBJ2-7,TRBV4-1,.,CASSQLGPGYEQYF,TGCGCCAGCAGCCAGTTGGGACCCGGATACGAGCAGTACTTC
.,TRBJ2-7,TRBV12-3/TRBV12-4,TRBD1,CASSPPGQGAGEQYF,TGTGCCAGCAGCCCTCCGGGACAGGGGGCTGGGGAGCAGTACTTC
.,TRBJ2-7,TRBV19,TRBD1,CASLQGSEQYF,TGTGCCAGCCTACAGGGGTCCGAGCAGTACTTC
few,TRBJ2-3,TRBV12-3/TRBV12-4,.,CASSLGTANTDTQYF,TGTGCCAGCAGTTTAGGGACAGCGAACACAGATACGCAGTATTTT
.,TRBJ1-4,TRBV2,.,CASSGEPRTTNEKLFF,TGTGCCAGCAGTGGGGAGCCACGAACGACTAATGAAAAACTGTTTTTT
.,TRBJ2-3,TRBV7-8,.,CASSRLFSGTDTQYF,TGTGCCAGCAGCCGTCTATTTTCGGGCACAGATACGCAGTATTTT
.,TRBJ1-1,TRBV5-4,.,CASSLEIGADEAFF,TGTGCCAGCAGCCTGGAGATTGGGGCGGATGAAGCTTTCTTT
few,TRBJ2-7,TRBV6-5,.,CASSYSFDLNSYEQYF,TGTGCCAGCAGTTACTCTTTCGACTTAAATTCCTACGAGCAGTACTTC
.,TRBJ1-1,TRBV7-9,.,CASSPPSRGLSGSTEAFF,TGTGCCAGCAGCCCCCCAAGCCGGGGGCTCAGTGGAAGCACTGAAGCTTTCTTT
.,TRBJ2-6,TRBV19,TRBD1,CASSIARQGVLSGANVLTF,TGTGCCAGTAGTATAGCGAGACAGGGAGTTCTCTCTGGGGCCAACGTCCTGACTTTC
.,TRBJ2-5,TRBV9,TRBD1,CASSVGGTGGTQYF,TGTGCCAGCAGCGTAGGGGGGACAGGGGGGACCCAGTACTTC
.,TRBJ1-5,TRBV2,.,CASSERAGGNQPQHF,TGTGCCAGCAGTGAAAGGGCAGGGGGCAATCAGCCCCAGCATTTT
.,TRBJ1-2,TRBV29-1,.,CSVITGTVSNYGYTF,TGCAGCGTGATAACCGGGACGGTCTCTAACTATGGCTACACCTTC
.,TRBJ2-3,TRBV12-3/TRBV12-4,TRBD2,CASSFPLAGGIPDTQYF,TGTGCCAGCAGTTTCCCCCTAGCGGGGGGGATACCAGATACGCAGTATTTT
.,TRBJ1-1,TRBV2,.,CASSEVVGLDEAFF,TGTGCCAGCAGTGAAGTAGTAGGGCTCGATGAAGCTTTCTTT
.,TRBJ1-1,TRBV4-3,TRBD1,CASSPGDSLNTEAFF,TGCGCCAGCAGCCCGGGGGACAGTTTGAACACTGAAGCTTTCTTT
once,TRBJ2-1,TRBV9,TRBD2,CASSVENSGNEQFF,TGTGCCAGCAGCGTAGAAAATAGCGGGAATGAGCAGTTCTTC
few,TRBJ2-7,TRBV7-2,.,CATARDYEQYF,TGTGCCACCGCTAGGGACTACGAGCAGTACTTC
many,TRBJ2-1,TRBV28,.,CASSLTGNEQFF,TGTGCCAGCAGTCTGACAGGTAACGAGCAGTTCTTC
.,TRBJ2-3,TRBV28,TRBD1,CASRHLFFSGGPTTSTDTQYF,TGTGCCAGCAGGCACCTTTTTTTCTCAGGGGGTCCGACAACTAGCACAGATACGCAGTATTTT
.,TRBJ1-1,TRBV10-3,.,CAISGENTEAFF,TGTGCCATCTCAGGGGAGAACACTGAAGCTTTCTTT
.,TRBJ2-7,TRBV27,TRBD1,CASSPPRGLPYEQYF,TGTGCCAGCAGCCCCCCGAGGGGGCTTCCCTACGAGCAGTACTTC
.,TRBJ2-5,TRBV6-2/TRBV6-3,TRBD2,CASSDGTRETQYF,TGTGCCAGCAGTGATGGGACTAGGGAGACCCAGTACTTC
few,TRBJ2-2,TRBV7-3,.,CASSLKGAGELFF,TGTGCCAGCAGCTTAAAGGGGGCCGGGGAGCTGTTTTTT
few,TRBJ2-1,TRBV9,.,CASSPTRYNEQFF,TGTGCCAGCAGCCCGACACGCTACAATGAGCAGTTCTTC
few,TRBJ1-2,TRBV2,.,CASRDRPGDGSGYTF,TGTGCCAGCAGGGACCGCCCTGGTGACGGATCTGGCTACACCTTC
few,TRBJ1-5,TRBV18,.,CASSPNTGRNQPQHF,TGTGCCAGCTCACCAAATACAGGGCGTAATCAGCCCCAGCATTTT
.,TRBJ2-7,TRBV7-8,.,CASSLLFRQAHGEQYF,TGTGCCAGCAGCTTACTTTTCCGCCAGGCGCACGGCGAGCAGTACTTC
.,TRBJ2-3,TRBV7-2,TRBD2,CASSSSPGLADPDTQYF,TGTGCCAGCAGCTCCTCCCCGGGACTAGCGGACCCAGATACGCAGTATTTT
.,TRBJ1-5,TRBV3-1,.,CASSQDLGSNQPQHF,TGTGCCAGCAGCCAAGATCTCGGGAGCAATCAGCCCCAGCATTTT
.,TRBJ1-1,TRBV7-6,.,CASSLRARGAAYTAEAFF,TGTGCCAGCAGCTTAAGGGCCAGAGGGGCGGCGTATACCGCTGAAGCTTTCTTT
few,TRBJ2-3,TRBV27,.,CASSSPGTDTQYF,TGTGCCAGCAGTTCTCCAGGGACAGATACGCAGTATTTT
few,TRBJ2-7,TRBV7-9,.,CASSQPMGVTYEQYF,TGTGCCAGCAGCCAACCCATGGGTGTCACCTACGAGCAGTACTTC
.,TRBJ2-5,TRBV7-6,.,CASSAFPQETQYF,TGTGCCAGCAGCGCCTTCCCCCAAGAGACCCAGTACTTC
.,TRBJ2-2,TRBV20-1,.,CSALQSTGELFF,TGCAGTGCTCTTCAATCTACCGGGGAGCTGTTTTTT
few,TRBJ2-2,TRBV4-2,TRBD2,CASSQGAYSGEYAGELFF,TGTGCCAGCAGCCAAGGGGCTTATAGCGGGGAATATGCCGGGGAGCTGTTTTTT